This T cell receptor beta chain was identified during a study of T cell clonotyping in hematopoietic cell transplantation. The CDR3 spans 14 residues. V was trimmed by 4 bases and J by 7 bases, leaving 18 bases between them. The germline V gene encodes CDR1 SGHNT and CDR2 YYREEE (reference sequence). Here immunoSEQ multiplex PCR was the method, and the copy in TCRdb shows in-frame clones only, minus some. This sample yields 6,300 or so clones, of which about 86% are seen a single time; roughly 14% belongs to the top ten. This TCR was sampled from a female patient in her fifties who had an allogeneic stem cell transplant from an unrelated donor, so the T cells may come from the graft donor. Some clones in this sample may be carry-over from other donors' samples. V is TRBV5-4 and J is TRBJ2-7; D possibly corresponds to TRBD2 (5 bases). The source material was peripheral blood mononuclear cells, sampled 180 days after allogeneic stem cell transplant. CDR3 in amino acids: CASSLAGPDGEQYF. The CDR3 DNA is TGTGCCAGCAGCCTGGCGGGCCCGGATGGAGAGCAGTACTTC.